This TCR beta chain derives from a study of cytomegalovirus exposure and HLA in healthy donors. About the study: Some 85 million unique TCRs, all from HLA-typed donors, were included in an early release of the data. General observations from the study: In vitro testing confirmed three CMV-associated chains as specific for CMV antigens. Most CMV-associated TCR beta chains appeared HLA-restricted in a later analysis. The authors excluded some V segments, including TRBV6-2 and TRBV6-3, as indistinguishable.

This CDR3 has 15 residues. Per the germline V gene, CDR1 is MDHEN and CDR2 is SYDVKM. Trimming shortened V by 4 bases and J by 3 bases, and 13 bases separated the two germline ends. Primers for the PCR totalled 60 Vbeta and 13 Jbeta. Produced via immunoSEQ multiplex PCR; TCRdb's table is partial and in-frame only. The repertoire has approximately 170,000 clones, roughly 80% of them found once; the top ten carry about 1.5%. As regards this clone: Antigen: not known.

The sequenced sample consisted of PBMCs. This receptor was taken from a man aged 50-59 years in good health and CMV-seropositive. This chain links TRBV28 with TRBJ1-5, with D perhaps TRBD1 (5 bases). This chain's CDR3 is CASSSTGTINQPQHF. The CDR3 DNA reads as TGTGCCAGCAGTTCCACAGGCACAATCAATCAGCCCCAGCATTTT.